This T cell receptor (beta chain) is drawn from a study of blood T cell repertoires in COVID-19. Study information: Both acute and convalescent COVID-19 samples were obtained from the United States, Italy and Spain.

Germline loops: CDR1 SSHAT, CDR2 FNYEAQ (reference sequence). The CDR3 sequence is 14 residues long. Of note for this clone: A read error may account for a junction end that differs from germline.

Data came from immunoSEQ multiplex PCR; TCRdb stores just in-frame clones and leaves some out. Here the sample spans approximately 140,000 clones, around 88% being singletons. Self-reported history from a screening survey and questionnaire set each donor's cohort. Recovered status in Cohort 3 required two negative PCRs, clearance, or symptom resolution. The source of this sequence is a woman between 50 and 59 years old who had recovered from COVID-19. Material for sequencing was PBMCs or T cells enriched from blood (not recorded which). This chain connects TRBV7-7 to TRBJ2-5; 7 bases are a match to TRBD2. The DNA for the CDR3 is TGTGCTAGCAGCTTAGGGAGCGGGGTAGAGACCCAGTACTTC. This codes for CASSLGSGVETQYF. The full variable domain, rest sourced from reference TRBV7-7 and TRBJ2-5, is GAGVSQSPRYKVTKRGQDVTLRCDPISSHATLYWYQQALGQGPEFLTYFNYEAQPDKSGLPSDRFSAERPEGSISTLTIQRTEQRDSAMYRCASSLGSGVETQYFGPGTRLLVL.